This T cell receptor (beta chain) was observed in a study of T cells in Graves' hyperthyroidism and ophthalmopathy. Many counts were recorded for this clonotype. Amplification of TCR beta CDR3 regions used RNA as the template. First-round RT-PCR of the TCR CDR3 relied on the HTBI primer set. TCRdb reprocessed the multiplex PCR reads via MiXCR and lists one record per CDR3 protein. Of 250,000 to 300,000 distinct CDR3 sequences listed, 13% to 15% are singletons. Per the germline V gene, CDR1 is MNHNS and CDR2 is SASEGT. V lost 3 bases to trimming and J lost 8 bases; unmatched junction nucleotides: 9. There are 14 residues in the CDR3.

This chain connects TRBV6-1 to TRBJ1-2, with 7 bases lining up with TRBD1. The specimen sequenced was blood. This sequence was found in a woman between 45 and 60 years old with Graves' hyperthyroidism that later progressed to Graves' ophthalmopathy. CDR3 region: CASSEIDRATGYTF. The DNA for the CDR3 is TGTGCCAGCAGTGAGATCGACAGGGCGACCGGCTACACCTTC.